The clone carrying this T cell receptor (beta chain) appeared many times. The antigen is not known. The sample comes from a study of CD8 T cells in ankylosing spondylitis. Whole-study results and caveats: Certain motif variants had earlier appeared in reactive arthritis synovial fluid and blood. The study looked at matched synovial fluid samples from ankylosing spondylitis patients. Disease-linked clones were reported to be significantly enriched there. CD8+ cells made up the disease-linked clones, which were relatively rare in peripheral blood. Roughly eight highly homologous variants made up a TCR beta motif that seemed to typify ankylosing spondylitis blood.

MiXCR, run by TCRdb on the 5' RACE reads, gives a single entry per CDR3 protein. The table records some 220,000 distinct CDR3 sequences, 10% to 13% of them present only once. The CDR3 loop spans 15 amino acids. CDR1 is MNHEY and CDR2 is SVGEGT in the germline V gene. The ends were cut back, 0 bases at V and 2 bases at J, with 10 bases in the middle. This TCR derives from a male donor with ankylosing spondylitis or in good health (not recorded which). Sequenced material: blood, either unsorted or a sorted T cell fraction (not recorded which). The chain combines TRBV6-2 or TRBV6-3 with TRBJ2-5; D is undetermined. The CDR3 spells CASSYSWTAQETQYF. The CDR3 DNA reads as TGTGCCAGCAGTTACTCGTGGACGGCGCAAGAGACCCAGTACTTC.